This entry describes one T cell receptor beta chain. Antigen: not known. Looked up from germline, CDR1 is SGHTA and CDR2 is FQGNSA. CDR3 length equals 16 residues. V lost 4 bases, J lost 4 bases, and 9 bases stayed unmatched. Vbeta (60) and Jbeta (13) primers were used in the PCR. The method was immunoSEQ multiplex PCR; TCRdb's version includes in-frame clones alone and lacks a portion of them. The table records some 160,000 clones, approximately 82% of them present only once. This sample was included in a study of cytomegalovirus exposure and HLA in healthy donors. Study-wide results and caveats: In vitro, three CMV-associated chains proved specific for CMV antigens. When a later analysis compared HLA-associated TCR beta chains with equally common others, the HLA-associated chains turned out to be more clonally expanded and to have lower generation probabilities. Researchers counted around 180 TCR beta chains as cytomegalovirus-associated. A later look showed TCR association rates differing by HLA locus, highest for DRB1 and lowest for HLA-C.

Sequenced sample: PBMCs. V and J are TRBV7-2 and TRBJ2-3; TRBD2 agrees at 9 bases. The sequence derives from a male donor in good health and CMV-seronegative. In DNA form, the CDR3 reads TGTGCCAGCAGCTCTGCGGGAGGGCCTCCCCCAGATACGCAGTATTTT. This encodes CASSSAGGPPPDTQYF.